The subject of this entry is one TCR beta chain. This clonotype has at least ten counts. What this receptor recognizes is not known. It has no much larger one-base neighbor in the sample; base qualities were not kept. Systemically healthy Caucasian individuals from Russia, approximately 39 in total and aged 6 to 90 years, were included as donors. Each donor gave approximately 9.4 milliliters of peripheral blood, drawn into EDTA-treated Vacutainer tubes. Ficoll-Paque density-gradient centrifugation was used to isolate PBMCs, with at least 6.5 million per sample. Trizol reagent was used to extract total RNA from the PBMCs, yielding at least 6 micrograms per sample. Naive CD45RAhigh/CD27high T cell percentages were measured by flow cytometry on a PBMC aliquot from every donor. The library came from 5' RACE. Sequencing instrument: Illumina HiSeq 2500. A second PCR of about 7 to 12 cycles was run with a J-beta primer mix and a sample-barcoded 5' primer. A template-switch 5' adaptor carrying 12 random nucleotides introduced a unique molecular identifier onto each TCR beta cDNA molecule. Each sample yielded at least 3 million CDR3-containing paired-end reads. First-strand cDNA synthesis was performed from all RNA using the Mint cDNA synthesis kit, with priming by a TRBC-specific oligonucleotide. Following uracil-DNA glycosylase treatment, a first 18-cycle PCR with universal primers M1SS and BC2_uni_R was performed on all cDNA. The original methods were these. For normalization, 1 million high-quality reads, each with a distinct molecular identifier, were randomly selected from each sample. Instead of being binned into consensus sequences, reads with shared molecular identifiers were discarded. CDR3 identification, clonotype clustering and error correction used MiTCR with a Q25 quality threshold and the strictest error-elimination algorithm. A nonparametric unseen species model with Euler transformation was used to estimate lower-bound total TCR beta diversity. The public reads were run again by TCRdb, first through fastp at Q25 and then through MiXCR, and only productive beta chains were kept. Rows with a matching CDR3 protein are joined into one entry that keeps the most common DNA and genes. The V and J calls, along with clone size, are taken from TCRdb and not from the paper's own processing. This sample lists 500,000 to 550,000 distinct CDR3 sequences; 20% to 30% were detected once. The ten largest make up less than 9% of the sample.

The germline V gene specifies SQVTM as CDR1 and ANQGSEA as CDR2. The CDR3 sequence holds 13 residues, the cysteine and phenylalanine included. The sequence is cut down to CDR3 DNA, 39 bases in frame from base 1. The V end loses 7 bases and the J end loses 0 bases, and a stretch of 12 bases separates them. These data belong to a study of blood T cells in healthy people across ages (dated by TCRdb to the mid-2010s). Some background on the complete study: Template switching captured roughly one uniquely barcoded TCR beta cDNA molecule per two T cells in model experiments. The study measured age-related changes in TCR beta repertoire diversity using deep sequencing normalized with unique cDNA molecular identifiers. The study analyzed two additional independent replicas of 1 million unique cDNA reads from the same blood draw for two donors, one aged 18 to 30 and one aged 80 or older. Donors were grouped into four age groups: young (average roughly 15 years), middle-aged (39), aged (roughly 62) and long-lived (82). Points the paper makes about the study in general: As age increased, observed TCR beta diversity per million T cells dropped in a roughly linear way, and a significant reduction was already evident by age approximately 40. A strong correlation was found between observed TCR beta diversity and the percentage of naive T cells measured by flow cytometry. Compared with the aged group, the long-lived group had more naive CD4+ T cells, fewer expanded clones and increased TCR diversity, a pattern suggesting age selection. Donor CMV infection status was unknown, potentially confounding age-related changes in expanded clonotypes. Estimates of total diversity from one million sequenced T cells were regarded as lower bounds and underestimates. Conclusive comparison of naive and antigen-experienced compartments was prevented by the profiling of bulk unsorted PBMCs.

These data are also associated with another study on T cells of mothers and their children. The second study reports: The donors were nine systemically healthy Caucasian individuals, made up of three mothers and their six children. cDNA synthesis consumed the entire amount of extracted RNA, loaded at about 1.5 ug RNA in each 15 ul reaction. In the second PCR, the M1S primer added sample barcodes and 2-4 random nucleotides. More than 8 million TCR beta CDR3 reads were obtained from each mother, and about 3 million reads were obtained from each child. Thymic selection similarly shapes TCR recombination output in related and unrelated pairs, with minor effect from inherited differences. Normalized repertoire overlap was always slightly but never significantly higher in related than unrelated mother-child pairs. No persistent microchimeric T cell clones were found, with a detection sensitivity of 75 to 100 clones per million clonotypes. The study used deep NGS to compare TCR beta repertoires of mothers and children, seeking features distinguishing related mother-child pairs from unrelated individuals. Mothers averaged about 40 +/- 4 years of age and children averaged roughly 12 +/- 4 years. After adapter ligation was performed with NEBNext reagents, the libraries were sequenced on an Illumina HiSeq 2000 with 100+100 nt paired-end reads. To prevent cross-contamination, the mother and child libraries were prepared one month apart and sequenced in separate runs. Between roughly 500,000 and 2,300,000 distinct TCR beta clonotypes were identified per donor. Naive TCR beta clonotypes were estimated from low-frequency clonotypes matched to each donor's FACS-determined naive share, without sorting.

The sample was blood. This receptor was identified in a boy younger than 18 in good health. The chain is assembled from TRBV29-1 and TRBJ2-5; no D segment can be confidently identified. In nucleotides, the sequence is TGCAGCGCCCCGCCGGATAACCAAGAGACCCAGTACTTC. Translated, this gives CSAPPDNQETQYF.